What follows is one T cell receptor beta chain and its context. As processed by the authors: It was from reference gene primer amplification that nucleated cell counts were estimated. Method: immunoSEQ multiplex PCR; TCRdb's copy keeps in-frame clones and lacks some. V and J calls plus clone size are reproduced from that table; the DNA served to infer D and trimming. The sample lists about 90,000 clones; approximately 87% were seen once. The sample originates from a study of blood T cell repertoires in COVID-19. Study information: Samples taken during acute and convalescent COVID-19 were collected in the United States, Italy and Spain.

V shed 5 bases and J shed 6 bases, with 18 bases lying between them. This CDR3 region has 15 residues. CDR1 is LNHDA and CDR2 is SQIVND in the germline V gene (reference sequence). The rearrangement links TRBV19 to TRBJ2-3, with D possibly matching TRBD1 (6 bases). Material: peripheral blood. This TCR was recovered from a human donor in a cohort sampled during active COVID-19. CDR3: CASSPLSGETDTQYF. CDR3 in DNA: TGTGCCAGTAGTCCCCTGTCAGGGGAAACCGATACGCAGTATTTT.